These 13 T cell receptor beta chains share one sample of origin, sequenced in a study of T cell repertoires in cytomegalovirus infection. TCRdb re-called the reads with MiXCR, one entry per CDR3 protein. The sample has around 140,000 distinct CDR3 sequences, 5.5% to 7% seen once; the top ten hold around 17%. Sequenced input: PBMCs. These receptors came from a human donor in good health (CMV status not recorded). Some clones in this sample may be carry-over from other donors' samples.

This clonotype was observed at least ten times. The V call is TRBV6-2 or TRBV6-3, the J call TRBJ1-1; D is perhaps TRBD1 (5 bases). The CDR3 is 14 residues long. V lost 5 bases and J lost 3, with 13 bases in between. CDR1 and CDR2 (germline): MNHEY, SVGEGT. CDR3 nucleotide sequence: TGTGCCAGCAGTCCGAGGGGTGTCGACACTGAAGCTTTCTTT. Translated: CASSPRGVDTEAFF.

The table lists this clonotype with a few counts. The rearrangement uses TRBV20-1 and TRBJ1-1; D remains unclear. V lost 7 bases and J lost 1, with 7 bases in between. The CDR3 is 11 residues long. Germline V gives CDR1 DFQATT, CDR2 SNEGSKA (reference sequence). The CDR3, as DNA: TGCAGTGTAAAGAGGAACACTGAAGCTTTCTTT. Translating gives CSVKRNTEAFF.

This clonotype was observed many times. The V and J genes are TRBV20-1 and TRBJ2-1, with D possibly TRBD1 on 6 matching bases. V was trimmed by 0 bases and J by 3 bases, leaving 12 bases between them. This CDR3 is built from 15 residues. Germline CDR1 DFQATT, CDR2 SNEGSKA (reference sequence). Written as DNA, the CDR3 is TGCAGTGCTAGAGATCAACAGGGTGGCTACAATGAGCAGTTCTTC. It codes for CSARDQQGGYNEQFF.

There are many counts of this clonotype. The J gene is TRBJ1-2, the V gene TRBV7-6; tentative D call: TRBD1 (5 bases). CDR3 length equals 15 residues. The V end lost 0 bases, the J end lost 8 bases, and 16 bases lay between the germline ends. CDR1 and CDR2 from the germline V gene are SGHVS and FNYEAQ. The CDR3 DNA reads as TGTGCCAGCAGCTTAGCCGCGCCGGATAGGGGAGGCTACACCTTC. Encoded protein: CASSLAAPDRGGYTF.

This clonotype was seen many times. This rearrangement joins TRBV7-6 to TRBJ1-1; no reliable D call. Germline V gene sequence: CDR1 SGHVS, CDR2 FNYEAQ. The V gene lost 4 bases and the J gene lost 5 bases, with 11 bases spanning the gap. The CDR3 is 13 residues long. The chain's CDR3 is CASSSEGLTEAFF. As DNA, the CDR3 is TGTGCCAGCAGCTCTGAAGGGCTGACTGAAGCTTTCTTT.

The chain links TRBV7-2 to TRBJ2-1; TRBD2 aligns across 9 bases. V was pared by 9 bases and J by 4 bases, with 19 bases of the junction left unmatched. Germline-derived CDR1 and CDR2 are SGHTA and FQGNSA. The length of the CDR3 is 18 residues. CDR3 DNA sequence: TGTGCCAGGAGTCGGGGGGGGGGGGGGCGGGGGGGTTACAATGAGCAGTTCTTC. This codes for CARSRGGGGRGGYNEQFF.

This clonotype has ten or more counts. The rearrangement uses TRBV7-2 and TRBJ1-1, with D hard to call. The CDR3 is made up of 14 amino acids. Germline V lookup: CDR1 SGHTA, CDR2 FQGNSA. V lost 0 bases and J 0 bases, leaving 5 bases between the germline ends. CDR3: CASSLAQMNTEAFF. CDR3 DNA: TGTGCCAGCAGCTTAGCTCAGATGAACACTGAAGCTTTCTTT.

This clonotype has ten or more counts. This chain connects TRBV7-2 to TRBJ2-7; 10 bases line up with TRBD1. Unmatched junction bases numbered 5, after V lost 1 base and J lost 2 bases. The CDR3 has 16 residues. Germline V gives CDR1 SGHTA, CDR2 FQGNSA. Here the CDR3 reads CASSLGSGQGAYEQYF. In DNA form, the CDR3 reads TGTGCCAGCAGCTTAGGAAGTGGACAGGGGGCCTACGAGCAGTACTTC.

This clonotype was seen ten or more times. The CDR3 DNA follows: TGTGCCAGCAGCTCGGGACAGGATCAGCCCCAGCATTTT. Its translation is CASSSGQDQPQHF. The chain joins TRBV7-9 to TRBJ1-5; 8 nucleotides align to TRBD1. There are 13 residues in the CDR3. The V and J ends lost 4 bases and 5 bases, in that order; junction bases with no gene match: 1. CDR1 is SEHNR and CDR2 is FQNEAQ in the germline V gene (reference sequence). Together with reference TRBV7-9 and TRBJ1-5, the CDR3 gives the full variable domain: DTGVSQNPRHKITKRGQNVTFRCDPISEHNRLYWYRQTLGQGPEFLTYFQNEAQLEKSRLLSDRFSAERPKGSFSTLEIQRTEQGDSAMYLCASSSGQDQPQHFGDGTRLSIL.

The sample holds many counts of this clonotype. This chain links TRBV6-2 or TRBV6-3 with TRBJ2-3; 15 positions match TRBD2. The junction had 6 bases not matched to a gene; V was cut back by 3 bases and J by 5 bases. The germline gives CDR1 MNHEY, CDR2 SVGEGT. The CDR3 is made up of 17 amino acids. CDR3 coding DNA: TGTGCCAGCAGTTATGGACTAGCGGGGGGGCCCGGAGATACGCAGTATTTT. This codes for CASSYGLAGGPGDTQYF.

This clonotype was detected a few times. The chain uses TRBV28 and TRBJ2-7, with D perhaps being TRBD1 or TRBD2 (6 bases each). The CDR3 sequence is 16 residues long. Germline lookup yields CDR1 MDHEN and CDR2 SYDVKM. The germline V and J ends were trimmed by 2 bases and 5 bases, with 19 bases remaining between them. CDR3 region: CASSLPQGPTSHEQYF. Written as DNA, the CDR3 is TGTGCCAGCAGTTTACCCCAGGGGCCAACTAGCCACGAGCAGTACTTC.

This clonotype was seen at least ten times. The chain links TRBV5-1 to TRBJ2-7, with D uncertain. The CDR3 contains 15 residues. The germline CDR1 and CDR2 sequences are SGHRS and YFSETQ. Trimming took off 0 bases at V and 3 bases at J, with 13 bases between the two ends. CDR3 DNA: TGCGCCAGCAGCTTGGCCGGCAGTACCAACTACGAGCAGTACTTC. It encodes CASSLAGSTNYEQYF.

The chain has TRBV20-1 and TRBJ1-5, with D perhaps TRBD1 (5 bases). This CDR3 region has 13 residues. The V end was cut by 6 bases, the J end by 5 bases, with 14 bases between. The germline V gene has CDR1 DFQATT and CDR2 SNEGSKA (reference sequence). The chain's CDR3 is CSASGQGHQPQHF. The CDR3 DNA is TGCAGTGCGTCTGGCCAGGGTCATCAGCCCCAGCATTTT.